These 20 T cell receptor beta chains originate from one sample sequenced in a study of vaccination effects on CD4 cells after COVID-19. At the end of approximately 10 days of culture, CD4+ T cells were isolated. Either the BNT162b2 or mRNA-1273 vaccine was given to participants in two doses. TCRdb's table, derived via immunoSEQ multiplex PCR, lists solely in-frame clones and lacks some. The sample consists of approximately 57,000 clones, under 85% of them appearing once. These TCRs are of unknown antigen specificity. This material consisted of CD4+ T cells from PBMCs cultured without peptide, taken after COVID-19 vaccination. These TCRs come from a human donor who received a COVID-19 vaccine.

The gene calls are TRBV19 and TRBJ2-7; the match to TRBD1 covers 10 bases. The CDR3 sequence is 20 residues long. Germline loops: CDR1 LNHDA, CDR2 SQIVND (reference sequence). V dropped 6 bases and J dropped 3; count of bases not matched to a gene: 23. The CDR3 region is CASSLIKGSPGTGVLYEQYF. CDR3 nucleotides: TGTGCCAGTAGCCTAATAAAGGGTTCCCCCGGGACAGGGGTCCTCTACGAGCAGTACTTC.

V gene TRBV3-1 (or the pseudogene TRBV3-2) combines with J gene TRBJ2-1; TRBD2 agrees at 11 bases. J lost 2 bases, V lost 2 bases, and 5 bases had no gene match. CDR3 size: 17 residues. The germline V gene has CDR1 LGHDT and CDR2 YNNKEL (reference sequence). The chain's CDR3 is CASSQRSSGGTYNEQFF. DNA of the CDR3: TGTGCCAGCAGCCAACGGTCTAGCGGGGGGACCTACAATGAGCAGTTCTTC.

This clone appeared a few times. The V gene is TRBV5-1, the J gene TRBJ2-3, with TRBD2 as a possible D gene (5 bases). The CDR3 sequence is 16 residues long. The germline V gene has CDR1 SGHRS and CDR2 YFSETQ. V was shortened by 0 bases and J by 2 bases, with 13 bases between the two germline ends. The CDR3 reads CASSLAWRLNTDTQYF. As DNA, the CDR3 is TGCGCCAGCAGCTTGGCCTGGAGGCTAAACACAGATACGCAGTATTTT.

In this sample, this clone turned up a few times. The chain joins TRBV7-2 to TRBJ1-1; possible D gene TRBD1, 5 bases. V gave up 3 bases and J gave up 5 bases, with 13 bases separating them. From germline, CDR1 is SGHTA and CDR2 FQGNSA. The CDR3 has 14 residues. The CDR3 is CASSFGQGRTEAFF. As DNA, the CDR3 is TGTGCCAGCAGCTTTGGCCAGGGTAGAACTGAAGCTTTCTTT.

The chain uses TRBV27 and TRBJ2-3; no clear D. The V end was cut by 5 bases, the J end by 3 bases, with 6 bases between. This CDR3 region has 12 residues. The V gene's germline CDR1 is MNHEY and CDR2 SMNVEV (reference sequence). The CDR3 DNA reads TGTGCCAGCAGTCGCGGAACAGATACGCAGTATTTT. Translation: CASSRGTDTQYF.

The V and J genes are TRBV6-2 or TRBV6-3 and TRBJ2-1, with D perhaps matching TRBD2 (7 bases). Deletions cut 0 bases from V and 7 bases from J, with 13 bases between. Looked up from germline, CDR1 is MNHEY and CDR2 is SVGEGT. The CDR3 runs 15 residues. CDR3 coding DNA: TGTGCCAGCAGTTACTCGGGGGCCGGGAGGAATGAGCAGTTCTTC. The encoded protein is CASSYSGAGRNEQFF.

Only a few counts were recorded for this clone. The CDR3 loop is CASSPRTGGSSPLHF. In DNA form, the CDR3 reads TGTGCCAGCAGCCCCCGGACAGGGGGCTCTTCACCCCTCCACTTT. This rearrangement joins TRBV9 to TRBJ1-6; TRBD1 matches 11 bases. This CDR3 region has 15 residues. After removal of 4 bases from V and 9 bases from J, the junction contained 6 bases not matched to a gene. Germline CDR1 SGDLS, CDR2 YYNGEE.

This chain uses TRBV7-2 with TRBJ1-2; 7 bases map to TRBD1. Unmatched junction bases numbered 7, after V lost 1 base and J lost 5 bases. The CDR3 totals 15 residues. The germline V gene encodes CDR1 SGHTA and CDR2 FQGNSA. Here the CDR3 reads CASSLGQTGLYGYTF. For the CDR3, the DNA is TGTGCCAGCAGCTTAGGCCAGACAGGGCTTTATGGCTACACCTTC.

This clone was seen only a few times. The chain carries TRBV28 and TRBJ1-5; the D gene is possibly TRBD1 (6 bases). The germline CDR1 and CDR2 sequences are MDHEN and SYDVKM. Trimming took off 2 bases at V and 3 bases at J, with 11 bases between the two ends. The CDR3 spans 15 residues. The DNA of the CDR3 is TGTGCCAGCAGTTTACGGGGGCTGGCCAATCAGCCCCAGCATTTT. Translated, it gives CASSLRGLANQPQHF. The full variable domain, rest sourced from reference TRBV28 and TRBJ1-5, is DVKVTQSSRYLVKRTGEKVFLECVQDMDHENMFWYRQDPGLGLRLIYFSYDVKMKEKGDIPEGYSVSREKKERFSLILESASTNQTSMYLCASSLRGLANQPQHFGDGTRLSIL.

The chain joins TRBV30 to TRBJ1-1; a possible D gene is TRBD1 (6 bases). CDR1 and CDR2 (germline): GTSNPN, SVGIG (reference sequence). The CDR3 has 15 residues. V lost 2 bases and J 2 bases, leaving 15 bases between the germline ends. As DNA, the CDR3 is TGTGCCTGGAGTCAAACAGGGAAAGCAAACACTGAAGCTTTCTTT. This sequence encodes CAWSQTGKANTEAFF.

This sequence joins TRBV6-1 and TRBJ1-2; D is perhaps TRBD1 (5 bases). The V gene lost 0 bases and the J gene lost 6 bases, with 14 bases spanning the gap. Germline V gives CDR1 MNHNS, CDR2 SASEGT. The length of the CDR3 is 15 residues. Here the CDR3 DNA reads TGTGCCAGCAGTGAAGCTTGGAGCAGGGAAGATGGCTACACCTTC. Translation gives CASSEAWSREDGYTF.

This clone occurred a few times. This chain links TRBV21-1 with TRBJ2-7; the tabulated D call, TRBD1, remains unverified against the DNA. TRBV21-1 is a pseudogene. The CDR3 consists of 10 residues. CDR3 coding DNA: TGTGCCAGCAGCATTCAACACGCCTCCTTC. This translates into CASSIQHASF.

The chain joins TRBV7-3 to TRBJ2-2, with 9 bases fitting TRBD2. CDR3 length: 15 amino acids. V trimming: 1 base; J trimming: 5 bases; junction bases outside the gene matches: 2. The germline gives CDR1 SGHTA, CDR2 FQGTGA. CDR3 nucleotide sequence: TGTGCCAGCAGCTTAAGCGGGGGGGTTACCGGGGAGCTGTTTTTT. This translates into CASSLSGGVTGELFF.

The V and J genes are TRBV19 and TRBJ2-3; the D gene is possibly TRBD2 (6 bases). Trimming shortened V by 3 bases and J by 1 base, and 11 bases separated the two germline ends. The V gene's germline CDR1 is LNHDA and CDR2 SQIVND (reference sequence). The CDR3 extends over 15 amino acids. In DNA, the CDR3 is TGTGCCAGTAGTATTAACTTAGCGGGCACAGATACGCAGTATTTT. Its protein product is CASSINLAGTDTQYF.

This clone was seen a few times. The J gene is TRBJ2-2, the V gene TRBV5-6, with D perhaps matching TRBD2 (5 bases). With 2 bases removed from V and 2 bases from J, the gap between germline ends came to 10 bases. CDR3 length: 15 amino acids. Germline CDR1 and CDR2: SGHDT and YYEEEE. The CDR3 spells CASSFAGLNTGELFF. CDR3 nucleotide sequence: TGTGCCAGCAGCTTCGCGGGTCTTAACACCGGGGAGCTGTTTTTT.

The gene calls are TRBV27 and TRBJ2-7; 7 positions match TRBD1. With V trimmed by 4 bases and J by 2 bases, 8 bases remained unmatched. Germline assignment: CDR1 MNHEY and CDR2 SMNVEV (reference sequence). The CDR3 extends over 15 amino acids. The CDR3 nucleotides read TGTGCCAGCAGTTCCCAAGGGGGACAGCCCTACGAGCAGTACTTC. Amino acid sequence: CASSSQGGQPYEQYF.

This clone was counted between two and nine times. The chain has TRBV6-1 and TRBJ2-2, with a weak D call TRBD2 (5 bases). V was cut by 2 bases and J by 1 base, with 8 bases left in between. This CDR3 region has 15 residues. Germline lookup yields CDR1 MNHNS and CDR2 SASEGT. For the CDR3, the DNA is TGTGCCAGCAGTGAACCCGGACTGAACACCGGGGAGCTGTTTTTT. Its protein is CASSEPGLNTGELFF.

The V call is TRBV4-2, the J call TRBJ1-3; 9 positions agree with TRBD1. Trimming removed 4 bases from V and 3 bases from J; junction bases left unmatched: 4. The germline V gene has CDR1 LGHNA and CDR2 YNFKEQ. The CDR3 loop spans 15 amino acids. The CDR3 here is CASSLRQGVGNTIYF. The CDR3 coding sequence is TGTGCCAGCAGCCTGAGACAGGGGGTTGGAAACACCATATATTTT.

The chain links TRBV4-3 to TRBJ1-5, with unresolved D. V lost 0 bases to trimming and J lost 6 bases, with 12 bases between them. The CDR3 consists of 15 residues. Per the germline V gene, CDR1 is LGHNA and CDR2 is YSLEER. CDR3 bases: TGCGCCAGCAGCCAAGATGGGTGGTTCGGTCAGCCCCAGCATTTT. Its translation is CASSQDGWFGQPQHF.

The chain combines TRBV10-1 with TRBJ1-2, with D perhaps TRBD1 (5 bases). The CDR3 loop spans 14 amino acids. The germline V gene encodes CDR1 WNHNN and CDR2 SYGVQD (reference sequence). Trimming left V 10 bases short and J 2 bases short, with 17 bases between. CDR3 DNA sequence: TGCGCCAACAAGAGGGGCAGGTGGAACTATGGCTACACCTTC. Amino acids: CANKRGRWNYGYTF.